Presented here are 8 T cell receptor beta chains from one specimen sequenced in a study of T cells after yellow fever vaccination. TCRdb reprocessed the 5' RACE reads via MiXCR and lists one record per CDR3 protein. This sample has about 96,000 distinct CDR3 sequences; under 9% occur once, and the top ten carry roughly 15%. The material was CD8+ T cells not binding an NS4B(214-222) dextramer, sorted from PBMCs, obtained roughly 15 days after the first yellow fever vaccination. Every receptor here comes from a man aged 18 to 30 who received the YFV17D yellow fever vaccine.

This clonotype came up a few times. This chain uses TRBV27 with TRBJ1-4; D is ambiguous. In germline, CDR1 is MNHEY, CDR2 SMNVEV (reference sequence). V lost 5 bases to trimming and J lost 8 bases, with 12 bases between them. The CDR3 covers 13 residues. CDR3 sequence reads: CASSPLDGEKLFF. In nucleotides, the CDR3 is TGTGCCAGCAGTCCCCTGGACGGGGAAAAACTGTTTTTT.

Only a few counts were recorded for this clonotype. The chain combines TRBV7-8 with TRBJ1-2; a possible D gene is TRBD1 (6 bases). V was pared by 5 bases and J by 11 bases, with 15 bases between. The CDR3 is 12 amino acids. Germline V gene data show CDR1 as SGHVS and CDR2 as FQNEAQ. CDR3 in amino acids: CASSPLDRFYTF. CDR3 DNA sequence: TGTGCCAGCAGCCCTCTGGACAGATTTTACACCTTC. Full variable domain (remainder filled in from reference TRBV7-8 and TRBJ1-2): GAGVSQSPRYKVAKRGQDVALRCDPISGHVSLFWYQQALGQGPEFLTYFQNEAQLDKSGLPSDRFFAERPEGSVSTLKIQRTQQEDSAVYLCASSPLDRFYTFGSGTRLTVV.

This clonotype occurred many times. V is TRBV12-3 or TRBV12-4 and J is TRBJ2-2; 11 bases align to TRBD2. CDR3 length: 16 residues. The trim removed 4 bases at V and 5 bases at J, leaving 6 bases unmatched. The CDR3 nucleotides read TGTGCCAGCAGTTCCCGGGCTAGCGGGGGGACCGGGGAGCTGTTTTTT. This gives the protein CASSSRASGGTGELFF.

J is TRBJ2-7 and V is TRBV13; the D is unclear. Trimming removed 2 bases at V and 7 bases at J, with 12 bases between. Germline assignment: CDR1 PRHDT and CDR2 FYEKMQ (reference sequence). The CDR3 runs 13 residues. Here the CDR3 reads CASSLSSTQEQYF. The CDR3 bases are TGTGCCAGCAGCTTAAGTTCTACTCAGGAGCAGTACTTC. Complete variable domain (other parts from reference TRBV13 and TRBJ2-7): AAGVIQSPRHLIKEKRETATLKCYPIPRHDTVYWYQQGPGQDPQFLISFYEKMQSDKGSIPDRFSAQQFSDYHSELNMSSLELGDSALYFCASSLSSTQEQYFGPGTRLTVT.

J is TRBJ1-6 and V is TRBV5-6; D gene unclear. The V gene's germline CDR1 is SGHDT and CDR2 YYEEEE. The CDR3 is 14 amino acids. V lost 2 bases and J lost 3, with 6 bases in between. The CDR3 region is CASSFEDYNSPLHF. The DNA for the CDR3 is TGTGCCAGCAGCTTCGAGGACTATAATTCACCCCTCCACTTT.

The chain links TRBV7-3 to TRBJ2-3; 8 bases are shared with TRBD2. Germline CDR1 reads SGHTA; CDR2 reads FQGTGA. This CDR3 region has 17 residues. J gave up 4 bases and V 5 bases, and 14 bases lay outside the gene matches. CDR3 bases: TGTGCCAGCAGCCCACCGCGGTTAGCGGGGACACCAGATACGCAGTATTTT. Its protein product is CASSPPRLAGTPDTQYF.

In this sample, this clonotype turned up many times. The chain carries TRBV4-1 and TRBJ2-7; 8 bases line up with TRBD1. Germline V gene data show CDR1 as MGHRA and CDR2 as YSYEKL. The ends lost 4 bases at V and 4 bases at J; junction bases unmatched: 12. The CDR3 is made up of 16 amino acids. CDR3 loop: CASSPLGAGGSYEQYF. The CDR3 DNA sequence: TGCGCCAGCAGCCCCCTCGGGGCAGGGGGCTCATACGAGCAGTACTTC.

This clonotype was seen repeatedly, ten times or more. The chain uses TRBV20-1 and TRBJ2-2; D is unclear. This CDR3 region has 15 residues. Germline CDR1 and CDR2: DFQATT and SNEGSKA (reference sequence). Deletions cut 2 bases from V and 0 bases from J, with 10 bases between. DNA of the CDR3: TGCAGTGCTAGATGGGCTAACGCGAACACCGGGGAGCTGTTTTTT. This encodes CSARWANANTGELFF.